The next 5 T cell receptor beta chains were all read from a single sample in a study of early T cells in non-severe SARS-CoV-2 infection. TCRdb fed the 5' RACE reads into MiXCR, producing one record per CDR3 protein. Among tens of thousands of distinct CDR3 sequences listed, over 10% were seen once. The specimen was whole blood. The receptors stem from an adult who was a healthcare worker with PCR-confirmed SARS-CoV-2 infection or an uninfected control (not recorded which).

In its sample, this clonotype was seen a few times. V gene TRBV2 combines with J gene TRBJ1-2, with 7 nucleotides matching TRBD1. Germline V gene sequence: CDR1 SNHLY, CDR2 FYNNEI. Trimming cost V 6 bases and J 9 bases; bases outside gene matches: 10. The CDR3 is 13 amino acids. The DNA of the CDR3 is TGTGCCAGCAGCTACGGGACAGACAGTCGCTACACCTTC. Its translation is CASSYGTDSRYTF.

The V gene is TRBV6-5, the J gene TRBJ1-2, with no clear D. CDR3 length: 13 amino acids. Germline V CDR1 and CDR2: MNHEY, SVGAGI. The V end was cut by 6 bases, the J end by 6 bases, with 14 bases between. CDR3 amino acids: CASRSWTDNGYTF. The CDR3 DNA is TGTGCCAGCAGGAGTTGGACCGACAATGGCTACACCTTC.

This clonotype was recorded many times. The gene calls are TRBV13 and TRBJ2-3; the match to TRBD1 covers 8 bases. The ends lost 4 bases at V and 1 base at J; junction bases unmatched: 1. The germline V gene encodes CDR1 PRHDT and CDR2 FYEKMQ (reference sequence). This CDR3 is built from 14 residues. The CDR3 DNA reads TGTGCCAGCAGCTCGGGACAGGGCACAGATACGCAGTATTTT. This sequence encodes CASSSGQGTDTQYF.

This clonotype was recorded at least ten times. The chain employs TRBV10-3 and TRBJ1-2, with D possibly matching TRBD1 (5 bases). This CDR3 contains 14 residues. The germline CDR1 and CDR2 sequences are ENHRY and SYGVKD. V lost 4 bases to trimming and J lost 3 bases, with 12 bases between them. CDR3: CAISGRGEYYGYTF. CDR3 nucleotides: TGTGCCATCAGTGGTAGGGGCGAGTACTATGGCTACACCTTC.

This clonotype was found a few times. The chain uses TRBV20-1 and TRBJ2-3, with 13 positions matching TRBD2. V lost 6 bases and J lost 0; bases outside the gene matches: 12. CDR1 DFQATT and CDR2 SNEGSKA come from the germline V gene (reference sequence). There are 18 residues in the CDR3. CDR3 region: CSATQVQLAGGSTDTQYF. In DNA form, the CDR3 reads TGCAGTGCCACACAAGTTCAACTAGCGGGGGGGAGCACAGATACGCAGTATTTT.